This T cell receptor (beta chain) was profiled in a study of blood T cell repertoires in COVID-19. The overall study: The origin of the acute and convalescent COVID-19 samples was the United States, Italy and Spain.

Authors' processing steps: How many nucleated cells were present was estimated from reference gene primer amplification. The assay was immunoSEQ multiplex PCR, and TCRdb's table has in-frame clones only and misses some. V and J calls and clone size follow that table, whereas D and trimming were derived from the DNA. The sample contains roughly 190,000 clones, 88% of which appear only once. With 1 base clipped from V and 5 bases from J, the junction kept 10 bases outside the gene matches. The V gene's germline CDR1 is MNHEY and CDR2 SMNVEV (reference sequence). This CDR3 region has 17 residues. J is TRBJ1-2 and V is TRBV27, with TRBD1 matching over 10 bases. This sequence was found in a man under 40 with acute or convalescent COVID-19. The material sequenced was peripheral blood. This CDR3 reads CASSLFWGGQGFYGYTF. In DNA, the CDR3 is TGTGCCAGCAGTTTATTCTGGGGGGGACAGGGGTTTTATGGCTACACCTTC.